The 19 T cell receptor beta chains below all came from one sample that was sequenced in a study of beta chain features in type 1 diabetes. The sequenced template was cDNA made from the entire isolated RNA. Clones were sequenced by immunoSEQ multiplex PCR, and TCRdb holds only the in-frame ones, with some missing. In the table there are about 150,000 clones, roughly 10% of which are singletons. Specimen: naive CD4+ T cells from blood. The receptors come from a man in his late teens or twenties in good health.

In this sample, this clone turned up a few times. J is TRBJ2-5 and V is TRBV19; 8 bases match TRBD1. Germline values: CDR1 LNHDA, CDR2 SQIVND (reference sequence). The junction had 13 bases not matched to a gene; V was cut back by 7 bases and J by 3 bases. There are 16 residues in the CDR3. The CDR3 sequence: CASTPRGRGREETQYF. The CDR3 DNA is TGTGCCAGTACCCCCCGCGGCAGGGGGCGCGAAGAGACCCAGTACTTC. Using reference TRBV19 and TRBJ2-5 for the parts outside the CDR3, the full variable domain is DGGITQSPKYLFRKEGQNVTLSCEQNLNHDAMYWYRQDPGQGLRLIYYSQIVNDFQKGDIAEGYSVSREKKESFPLTVTSAQKNPTAFYLCASTPRGRGREETQYFGPGTRLLVL.

This clone was seen more than once but under ten times. The genes are TRBV4-3 and TRBJ2-5, with 10 bases aligning to TRBD2. After removal of 1 base from V and 5 bases from J, the junction contained 4 bases not matched to a gene. There are 15 residues in the CDR3. The germline V gene encodes CDR1 LGHNA and CDR2 YSLEER. In DNA form, the CDR3 reads TGCGCCAGCAGCCAAGGAGCGGGGGGGCGGGAGACCCAGTACTTC. This sequence encodes CASSQGAGGRETQYF.

In its sample, this clone was seen a few times. The CDR3 DNA follows: TGTGCCAGCAGTAGGGACAGGGGTGAGGGTCAGCCCCAGCATTTT. Its translation: CASSRDRGEGQPQHF. The J gene is TRBJ1-5, the V gene TRBV6-6; 10 nucleotides line up with TRBD1. V trimming: 5 bases; J trimming: 6 bases; junction bases outside the gene matches: 7. The CDR3 runs to 15 residues. Germline values: CDR1 MNHNY, CDR2 SVGAGI (reference sequence).

In this sample, this clone turned up a few times. The chain uses TRBV30 and TRBJ2-2, with 9 bases that match TRBD2. CDR1 is GTSNPN, CDR2 SVGIG, per germline (reference sequence). V shed 3 bases, J shed 4 bases, and the junction held 6 bases outside the gene matches. This CDR3 is 15 amino acids long. The CDR3 nucleotides read TGTGCCTGGAGGTCGCTAGCGGGGAGCACCGGGGAGCTGTTTTTT. Encoded protein: CAWRSLAGSTGELFF.

This clone was recorded a few times. This CDR3 is also generated by other DNA sequences in the sample. The chain has TRBV18 and TRBJ1-4; D gene uncertain. The CDR3 is 13 amino acids. Germline V gene lookup returns CDR1 KGHSH and CDR2 LQKENI. Trimming took 3 bases from V and 4 from J, leaving 6 bases between them. The CDR3 bases are TGTGCCAGCTCACCCCGGGGTAATGAAAAACTGTTTTTT. Its protein product is CASSPRGNEKLFF.

J is TRBJ2-4 and V is TRBV28; TRBD2 matches at 10 bases. J was trimmed by 13 bases and V by 3 bases; bases with no gene match: 9. Germline assignment: CDR1 MDHEN and CDR2 SYDVKM. This CDR3 has 14 amino acids. CDR3 in DNA: TGTGCCAGCAGTTTGGTCCCCCTAGCGGGGGTACAGTACTTC. Translated: CASSLVPLAGVQYF.

The chain carries TRBV29-1 and TRBJ1-2, with D unresolved. The CDR3 loop spans 13 amino acids. The V and J ends lost 2 bases and 2 bases respectively, with 9 bases between them. Germline V gene lookup returns CDR1 SQVTM and CDR2 ANQGSEA. The CDR3: CSVETKANYGYTF. CDR3 nucleotides: TGCAGCGTTGAAACTAAGGCGAACTATGGCTACACCTTC.

The V gene is TRBV6-5, the J gene TRBJ2-4; the match to TRBD2 covers 8 bases. This CDR3 comprises 13 residues. In germline, CDR1 is MNHEY, CDR2 SVGAGI. With 4 bases clipped from V and 4 bases from J, the junction kept 0 bases outside the gene matches. CDR3 in amino acids: CASSLAGKNIQYF. The CDR3 coding sequence is TGTGCCAGCAGTTTAGCGGGGAAAAACATTCAGTACTTC.

The gene calls are TRBV19 and TRBJ2-7; 9 bases fit TRBD2. The CDR3 sequence is 15 residues long. Germline assignment: CDR1 LNHDA and CDR2 SQIVND (reference sequence). V lost 5 bases and J lost 0; bases outside the gene matches: 5. The CDR3 loop is CASSQLAGSSYEQYF. The CDR3 DNA sequence: TGTGCCAGTAGTCAACTAGCGGGTAGCTCCTACGAGCAGTACTTC.

This clone appeared a few times. The chain is built from TRBV13 and TRBJ2-7; possible D gene TRBD2, 5 bases. The CDR3 has 15 amino acids. The germline CDR1 and CDR2 sequences are PRHDT and FYEKMQ (reference sequence). Trimming removed 2 bases at V and 1 base at J, with 12 bases between. CDR3 sequence (DNA): TGTGCCAGCAGCTTATTTGGGGAGTCGTCCTACGAGCAGTACTTC. Translating gives CASSLFGESSYEQYF.

This clone was detected ten times or more. This chain joins TRBV7-9 and TRBJ2-2; 7 bases align to TRBD2. V lost 5 bases and J lost 6; bases outside the gene matches: 3. CDR1 is SEHNR and CDR2 is FQNEAQ in the germline V gene (reference sequence). CDR3 length equals 13 residues. The CDR3 DNA sequence: TGTGCCAGCAGCCCTGCGGGGGCCGGGGAGCTGTTTTTT. Translating gives CASSPAGAGELFF. Together with reference TRBV7-9 and TRBJ2-2, the CDR3 gives the full variable domain: DTGVSQNPRHKITKRGQNVTFRCDPISEHNRLYWYRQTLGQGPEFLTYFQNEAQLEKSRLLSDRFSAERPKGSFSTLEIQRTEQGDSAMYLCASSPAGAGELFFGEGSRLTVL.

This clone has a count of ten or more. V is TRBV19 and J is TRBJ2-1, with a weak D call TRBD2 (6 bases). This CDR3 region has 13 residues. V was pared by 6 bases and J by 3 bases, with 9 bases between. In germline, CDR1 is LNHDA, CDR2 SQIVND (reference sequence). This CDR3 is CASRKDYYNEQFF. CDR3 nucleotides: TGTGCCAGTAGGAAGGACTACTACAATGAGCAGTTCTTC.

This clone has more than one count but fewer than ten. The junction departs from germline at one end; a sequencing error may be responsible. This chain joins TRBV5-5 and TRBJ2-5; D ambiguous. The CDR3 runs 13 residues. Germline V CDR1 and CDR2: SGHKS, YYEKEE (reference sequence). DNA for the CDR3: TGTGCCAGCAGCCCGACGGGTCCAGAGGCCCAGTACTTC. It codes for CASSPTGPEAQYF.

This clone was detected a few times. V usage is TRBV27 and J usage is TRBJ2-1; 13 nucleotides agree with TRBD2. The junction had 8 bases not matched to a gene; V was cut back by 2 bases and J by 4 bases. The germline gives CDR1 MNHEY, CDR2 SMNVEV (reference sequence). The CDR3 has 18 amino acids. The CDR3 spells CASSLIFGTSGEYNEQFF. The CDR3 nucleotides read TGTGCCAGCAGTTTAATTTTCGGGACTAGCGGGGAATACAATGAGCAGTTCTTC.

This clone was found a few times. The chain's CDR3 is CASSSMPQGFVESTEAFF. The DNA of the CDR3 is TGCGCCAGCAGCTCGATGCCACAGGGGTTTGTAGAGAGCACTGAAGCTTTCTTT. This rearrangement joins TRBV5-1 to TRBJ1-1; the match to TRBD1 covers 7 bases. CDR3 length equals 18 residues. Germline loops: CDR1 SGHRS, CDR2 YFSETQ. V dropped 3 bases and J dropped 4; count of bases not matched to a gene: 18.

At least ten counts were recorded for this clone. This rearrangement joins TRBV7-9 to TRBJ2-7, with 7 bases matching TRBD1. This CDR3 region has 17 residues. Germline V CDR1 and CDR2: SEHNR, FQNEAQ (reference sequence). J lost 5 bases, V lost 1 base, and 14 bases had no gene match. The CDR3 bases are TGTGCCAGCAGCTTAGGACGAAGAGGACAGGTCGTAGACGAGCAGTACTTC. It codes for CASSLGRRGQVVDEQYF.

In this sample, this clone turned up many times. V and J are TRBV30 and TRBJ2-2; 8 nucleotides match TRBD1. The CDR3 consists of 17 residues. V gave up 4 bases and J gave up 6 bases; unmatched junction bases: 16. Looked up from germline, CDR1 is GTSNPN and CDR2 is SVGIG (reference sequence). The CDR3: CAWTNLILPQGAGELFF. The CDR3 nucleotides are TGTGCCTGGACCAATCTTATCCTCCCACAGGGGGCCGGGGAGCTGTTTTTT. Supplemented by reference TRBV30 and TRBJ2-2, the full variable domain reads SQTIHQWPATLVQPVGSPLSLECTVEGTSNPNLYWYRQAAGRGLQLLFYSVGIGQISSEVPQNLSASRPQDRQFILSSKKLLLSDSGFYLCAWTNLILPQGAGELFFGEGSRLTVL.

In its sample, this clone was seen a few times. V and J are TRBV1 and TRBJ2-7; TRBD2, the D gene given by the table, was not confirmed from the DNA. TRBV1 is a pseudogene segment. The CDR3 extends over 17 amino acids. The CDR3 loop reads CTSSQDRLAGGPCEQYF. CDR3 bases: TGCACCAGCAGCCAAGATAGGCTAGCGGGGGGGCCTTGCGAGCAGTACTTC.

The rearrangement uses TRBV7-9 and TRBJ2-2, with 9 bases lining up with TRBD1. This CDR3 is built from 15 residues. V lost 1 base to trimming and J lost 3 bases; unmatched junction nucleotides: 0. Germline V CDR1 and CDR2: SEHNR, FQNEAQ (reference sequence). CDR3 residues: CASSLGTGDTGELFF. In DNA form, the CDR3 reads TGTGCCAGCAGCTTAGGGACAGGGGACACCGGGGAGCTGTTTTTT.